Listed here is a single T cell receptor (beta chain). The CDR3 spans 13 residues. Germline V lookup: CDR1 SGHNT, CDR2 YENEEA. V gave up 4 bases and J gave up 10 bases; unmatched junction bases: 3. This record belongs to a study of blood T cell repertoires in COVID-19. Study at large: COVID-19 samples from acute and convalescent phases originated in the United States, Italy and Spain. Nucleic acid was either cDNA or gDNA, and it came from T cells, B-cell-depleted T cells, or PBMCs.

Original processing notes: Scientists estimated how many nucleated cells there were by amplifying reference gene primers. Sequenced by immunoSEQ multiplex PCR; TCRdb stores in-frame clones only, minus some. From that table come the V and J calls and clone size; the DNA was used to work out D and trimming. The profile covers over 200,000 clones, with 75% to 90% appearing a single time and about 4.8% taken by the ten largest. The chain recombines TRBV11-3 with TRBJ1-6; 8 bases fit TRBD1. Sequencing used peripheral blood. This TCR was sampled from a woman aged 35 to 49 with acute or convalescent COVID-19. CDR3 nucleotide sequence: TGTGCCAGCAGCTCGGACAGGGCCTCACCCCTCCACTTT. Translated, it gives CASSSDRASPLHF.